A selection of T cell receptor beta chains follows, all from one sample in a study of T-cell reconstitution after alpha-beta-depleted transplantation in children. Using its own MiXCR run on the PCR reads, TCRdb lists one record per CDR3 protein. The sample carries under 750,000 distinct CDR3 sequences, about 21% recorded once. Sequences were derived from PBMCs, mostly from graft donor cells, sampled 360 days after TCRalphabeta/CD19-depleted stem cell transplant. All receptors derive from a boy under three years old who had a stem cell transplant for acute myeloid leukemia, so the T cells may come from the graft donor. Both conserved end residues are part of each CDR3. A D gene is named only where the DNA matches it firmly. Clone size is not always given. Where it is, it says once, few, many or a class for expanded clones.

>TRBV5-1|-|-|TRBJ1-6
TGCGCCAGCAGCTTGGAGCAGGGATATGGATCACCCCTCCACTTT
CASSLEQGYGSPLHF
>TRBV6-1|-|-|TRBJ1-6
TGTGCCAGCAACCAGGGGAGTCCCTATAATTCACCCCTCCACTTT
CASNQGSPYNSPLHF
>TRBV4-2|few|TRBD2|TRBJ2-3
TGTGCCAGCAGCCAACAGACTAGCGGACGCACAGATACGCAGTATTTT
CASSQQTSGRTDTQYF
>TRBV7-2|many|-|TRBJ1-5
TGTGCCAGCAGCCCACAGCCGCACCTTCAGCCCCAGCATTTT
CASSPQPHLQPQHF
>TRBV12-3/TRBV12-4|few|-|TRBJ1-5
TGTGCCAGCAACCTCCCCTCTTTGCCCCAGCATTTT
CASNLPSLPQHF
>TRBV12-3/TRBV12-4|many|-|TRBJ1-2
TGTGCCAGCAGTTTACCCCAGGGATATGGCTACACCTTC
CASSLPQGYGYTF
>TRBV5-1|-|-|TRBJ1-1
TGCGCCAGCAGACAGAGCCCAAACACTGAAGCTTTCTTT
CASRQSPNTEAFF
>TRBV7-9|-|-|TRBJ2-1
TGTGCCAGCAGCTTACTGGGGAGTGCCTTAATCAATGAGCGGTTCTTC
CASSLLGSALINERFF
>TRBV6-5|-|TRBD1|TRBJ1-3
TGTGCCAGCAGTTACCAGGACAGGGGGCGGAACACCATATATTTT
CASSYQDRGRNTIYF
>TRBV15|few|-|TRBJ2-2
TGTGCCACCAGCAGAGATCGCCTCTGGAACACCGGGGAGCTGTTTTTT
CATSRDRLWNTGELFF
>TRBV28|-|-|TRBJ2-5
TGTGCCAGCAGTTTTTCACGGCGAGAGACCCAGTACTTC
CASSFSRRETQYF
>TRBV6-5|-|-|TRBJ1-2
TGTGCCAGCAGTTCGACCTATGGCTACACCTTC
CASSSTYGYTF
>TRBV4-3|-|-|TRBJ2-2
TGCGCCAGCAGCCACCGAGCAAGGACAGCATACACCGGGGAGCTGTTTTTT
CASSHRARTAYTGELFF
>TRBV6-5|few|-|TRBJ1-1
TGTGCCAGCAGTTACTCGAGAGGTGTTGGCACTGAAGCTTTCTTT
CASSYSRGVGTEAFF
>TRBV29-1|many|TRBD2|TRBJ2-1
TGCAGCGCGACTAGCGGGGGGGCCTATGAGCAGTTCTTC
CSATSGGAYEQFF
>TRBV10-3|many|TRBD2|TRBJ2-3
TGTGCCATCAGTGAGGCCGCGAGCGGGGGGACCACAGATACGCAGTATTTT
CAISEAASGGTTDTQYF
>TRBV27|many|-|TRBJ2-2
TGTGCCAGCAGCGATCCAAGAGAATCTGACACCGGGGAGCTGTTTTTT
CASSDPRESDTGELFF
>TRBV6-1|-|-|TRBJ2-2
TGTGCCAGCATGTGGGGGGCCACCGGGGAGCTGTTTTTT
CASMWGATGELFF
>TRBV20-1|few|-|TRBJ2-5
TGCAGTGCCATCCCGGGACCCCAAGAGACCCAGTACTTC
CSAIPGPQETQYF
>TRBV28|few|TRBD1|TRBJ1-1
TGTGCCAGCAGACTCTACAGGGGGGTGGCTGAAGCTTTCTTT
CASRLYRGVAEAFF
>TRBV7-2|few|-|TRBJ2-1
TGTGCCAGCAGCTTACAGGGAAGAGGCGAGCAGTTCTTC
CASSLQGRGEQFF
>TRBV20-1|few|-|TRBJ2-1
TGCAGTGCTAGAGATCTAGCGAGGGGTTACAATGAGCAGTTCTTC
CSARDLARGYNEQFF
>TRBV20-1|many|-|TRBJ1-1
TGCAGTGCTAAGACCCTCCAGAACACTGAAGCTTTCTTT
CSAKTLQNTEAFF
>TRBV3-1|few|-|TRBJ2-7
TGTGCCAGCAGCCAAGTTCCAGCTACCTACGAGCAGTACTTC
CASSQVPATYEQYF
>TRBV12-3/TRBV12-4|few|-|TRBJ2-1
TGTGCCAGCACCAACCCGGGGGACTCCTACAATGAGCAGTTCTTC
CASTNPGDSYNEQFF
>TRBV19|few|-|TRBJ2-5
TGTGCCACCGGTGCAGAGACCCAGTACTTC
CATGAETQYF
>TRBV29-1|many|-|TRBJ1-2
TGCAGCGTTTACCAGTCACCGACATTTAACTATGGCTACACCTTC
CSVYQSPTFNYGYTF
>TRBV7-2|-|-|TRBJ2-7
TGTGCCAGCAGCTTAAGTGTCCTATCTTACTCCTACGAGCAGTACTTC
CASSLSVLSYSYEQYF
>TRBV20-1|few|TRBD1|TRBJ1-5
TGCAGTGCTGGGGGACAGGTTAGCAATCAGCCCCAGCATTTT
CSAGGQVSNQPQHF
>TRBV15|few|-|TRBJ2-1
TGTGCCACCAGCAAAAAGAATGAGCAGTTCTTC
CATSKKNEQFF
>TRBV4-3|-|-|TRBJ2-7
TGCGCCAGCAGCCAAGATGAGGGGAGCGACTCCTACGAGCAGTACTTC
CASSQDEGSDSYEQYF
>TRBV29-1|many|-|TRBJ2-5
TGCAGCGTTGGCTCCGGGCGAGTTTGGGAGACCCAGTACTTC
CSVGSGRVWETQYF
>TRBV27|few|-|TRBJ1-4
TGTGCCAGCCTGGGTGAAAAACTGTTTTTT
CASLGEKLFF
>TRBV7-9|many|-|TRBJ2-1
TGTGCCAGCAGCTTAGCAGGTGGGAAGAATGAGCAGTTCTTC
CASSLAGGKNEQFF
>TRBV9|many|TRBD1|TRBJ2-1
TGTGCCAGCAGCGTAGGGACCGGGACAGGTCACAATGAGCAGTTCTTC
CASSVGTGTGHNEQFF
>TRBV4-1|-|-|TRBJ2-1
TGCGCCAGCAGCCACGGGGGCTACAATGAGCAGTTCTTC
CASSHGGYNEQFF
>TRBV12-3/TRBV12-4|few|TRBD1|TRBJ2-2
TGTGCCAGCACCGACAGGGTTTGGACCGGGGAGCTGTTTTTT
CASTDRVWTGELFF
>TRBV30|-|-|TRBJ1-2
TGTGCCTGGAGTGCCGGCGGGGAGTACACCTTC
CAWSAGGEYTF
>TRBV29-1|many|-|TRBJ2-2
TGCAGCGTTGCACACACCGGGGAGCTGTTTTTT
CSVAHTGELFF
>TRBV20-1|few|-|TRBJ1-3
TGCAGTGCTAGAACGACAGTAGCTGGAAACACCATATATTTT
CSARTTVAGNTIYF
>TRBV5-5|few|-|TRBJ2-3
TGTGCCAGCAGCTTGTTTTGGGGGCTTTCGTCCCCAGATACGCAGTATTTT
CASSLFWGLSSPDTQYF
>TRBV15|few|-|TRBJ2-1
TGTGCCACCAGCAGTTTCCCTAGTTTGGCGTACAATGAGCAGTTCTTC
CATSSFPSLAYNEQFF
>TRBV29-1|-|TRBD1|TRBJ2-5
TGCAGCGTTGAATCTTGGGGGTCCAGACAGGGCTTCCAAGAGACCCAGTACTTC
CSVESWGSRQGFQETQYF
>TRBV12-3/TRBV12-4|many|TRBD2|TRBJ2-1
TGTGCCAGCAGTCAATCGGGAGCGGGGGGGATCAATGAGCAGTTCTTC
CASSQSGAGGINEQFF
>TRBV29-1|few|-|TRBJ2-5
TGCAGCGTTGGGGTAGGGGGGTCAGCTCTACAAGAGACCCAGTACTTC
CSVGVGGSALQETQYF
>TRBV9|many|-|TRBJ2-2
TGTGCCAGCAGCCCCTTTAGGAGCACCGGGGAGCTGTTTTTT
CASSPFRSTGELFF
>TRBV20-1|-|TRBD1|TRBJ2-7
TGCAGTGCTAGAGACGGGACAGCCTCCTACGAGCAGTACTTC
CSARDGTASYEQYF